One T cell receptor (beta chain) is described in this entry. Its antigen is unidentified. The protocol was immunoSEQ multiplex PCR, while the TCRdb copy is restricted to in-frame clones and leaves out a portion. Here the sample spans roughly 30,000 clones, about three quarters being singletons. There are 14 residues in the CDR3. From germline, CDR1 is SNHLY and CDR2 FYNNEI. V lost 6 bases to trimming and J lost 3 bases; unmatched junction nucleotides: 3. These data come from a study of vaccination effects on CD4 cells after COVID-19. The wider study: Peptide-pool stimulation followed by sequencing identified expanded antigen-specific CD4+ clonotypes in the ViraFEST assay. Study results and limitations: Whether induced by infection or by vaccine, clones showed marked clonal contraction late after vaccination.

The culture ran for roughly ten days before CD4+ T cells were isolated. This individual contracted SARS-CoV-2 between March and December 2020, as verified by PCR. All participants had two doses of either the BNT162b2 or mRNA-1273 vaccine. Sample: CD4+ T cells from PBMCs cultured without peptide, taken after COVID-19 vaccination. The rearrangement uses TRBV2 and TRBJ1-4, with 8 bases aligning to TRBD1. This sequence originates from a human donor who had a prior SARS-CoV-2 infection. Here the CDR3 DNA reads TGTGCCAGCAGATTGACAGGGGCTAATGAAAAACTGTTTTTT. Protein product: CASRLTGANEKLFF.